Listed below are T cell receptor beta chains from one sample, sequenced in a study of T cell repertoires in cytomegalovirus infection. TCRdb re-called the reads through MiXCR, storing one row per CDR3 protein. There are under 95,000 distinct CDR3 sequences in the sample; under 4.5% occur only once, and roughly 22% lies in the top ten. Sequencing input: PBMCs. The receptors stem from a human donor in good health (CMV status not recorded). Some clones in this sample may be carry-over from other donors' samples. CDR3s include the opening cysteine and the closing phenylalanine or tryptophan. Fields, in order: CDR3 protein, CDR3 DNA, V gene, D gene, clone size, J gene. A D gene is named only where the DNA matches it firmly. Size values are once, few and many counts, or a class for expanded clones, and some rows have none.

CDR3 protein: CASSGVRGWYNEQFF
CDR3 DNA: TGTGCCAGCAGCGGAGTTAGGGGTTGGTACAATGAGCAGTTCTTC
V gene: TRBV7-2
D gene: .
clone size: many
J gene: TRBJ2-1

CDR3 protein: CASSLEPEAFF
CDR3 DNA: TGTGCCAGCAGCTTAGAACCTGAAGCTTTCTTT
V gene: TRBV11-2
D gene: .
clone size: .
J gene: TRBJ1-1

CDR3 protein: CASSLTGLYGYTF
CDR3 DNA: TGTGCCAGCAGCCTAACAGGCCTCTATGGCTACACCTTC
V gene: TRBV7-2
D gene: .
clone size: many
J gene: TRBJ1-2

CDR3 protein: CASSSQGLAEQFF
CDR3 DNA: TGTGCCAGCAGTTCACAGGGATTAGCCGAGCAGTTCTTC
V gene: TRBV6-4
D gene: .
clone size: many
J gene: TRBJ2-1

CDR3 protein: CVKSVGRGLDTEAFF
CDR3 DNA: TGTGTAAAAAGTGTGGGCAGGGGGTTAGACACTGAAGCTTTCTTT
V gene: TRBV6-5
D gene: TRBD1
clone size: many
J gene: TRBJ1-1

CDR3 protein: CASSLALGQNYGYTF
CDR3 DNA: TGTGCCAGCAGCTTAGCTTTGGGACAGAACTATGGCTACACCTTC
V gene: TRBV7-2
D gene: TRBD1
clone size: many
J gene: TRBJ1-2

CDR3 protein: CASRFRLAGGNNEQFF
CDR3 DNA: TGTGCCAGCCGATTCCGACTAGCGGGGGGCAACAATGAGCAGTTCTTC
V gene: TRBV7-8
D gene: TRBD2
clone size: few
J gene: TRBJ2-1

CDR3 protein: CASSPISGAAGEQYF
CDR3 DNA: TGTGCCAGCAGCCCTATTAGCGGGGCGGCGGGGGAGCAGTACTTC
V gene: TRBV7-6
D gene: TRBD2
clone size: many
J gene: TRBJ2-7

CDR3 protein: CASSSIGTGSEKLFF
CDR3 DNA: TGTGCCAGCAGTTCCATCGGGACCGGGAGTGAAAAACTGTTTTTT
V gene: TRBV28
D gene: .
clone size: many
J gene: TRBJ1-4

CDR3 protein: CASSLDGRFNNEQFF
CDR3 DNA: TGTGCCAGCAGCTTAGACGGGAGATTTAACAATGAGCAGTTCTTC
V gene: TRBV7-2
D gene: .
clone size: few
J gene: TRBJ2-1

CDR3 protein: CASSFYSGGFDEQFF
CDR3 DNA: TGCGCCAGCAGCTTTTACAGCGGGGGGTTCGATGAGCAGTTCTTC
V gene: TRBV5-1
D gene: TRBD2
clone size: many
J gene: TRBJ2-1

CDR3 protein: CASSSRTASDEQFF
CDR3 DNA: TGTGCCAGCAGCTCGCGAACCGCTAGTGATGAGCAGTTCTTC
V gene: TRBV7-2
D gene: .
clone size: many
J gene: TRBJ2-1

CDR3 protein: CASSWDREGGYTF
CDR3 DNA: TGTGCCAGCAGCTGGGACAGGGAAGGTGGCTACACCTTC
V gene: TRBV7-2
D gene: TRBD1
clone size: many
J gene: TRBJ1-2

CDR3 protein: CASSIVGRGWQPQHF
CDR3 DNA: TGTGCCAGTAGTATAGTGGGCAGGGGGTGGCAGCCCCAGCATTTT
V gene: TRBV19
D gene: TRBD1
clone size: many
J gene: TRBJ1-5

CDR3 protein: CASSRTGRHEKLFF
CDR3 DNA: TGTGCCAGCAGTCGGACAGGGCGACATGAAAAACTGTTTTTT
V gene: TRBV7-2
D gene: TRBD1
clone size: many
J gene: TRBJ1-4

CDR3 protein: CASTPIGAGGVNEQFF
CDR3 DNA: TGTGCCAGCACCCCCATCGGGGCGGGAGGAGTCAATGAGCAGTTCTTC
V gene: TRBV7-6
D gene: TRBD2
clone size: many
J gene: TRBJ2-1

CDR3 protein: CASSLDRGTEAFF
CDR3 DNA: TGTGCCAGCAGCTTGGACAGGGGAACTGAAGCTTTCTTT
V gene: TRBV7-8
D gene: TRBD1
clone size: many
J gene: TRBJ1-1

CDR3 protein: CATTRDPVNTIYF
CDR3 DNA: TGTGCCACCACGCGGGACCCGGTCAACACCATATATTTT
V gene: TRBV12-3/TRBV12-4
D gene: .
clone size: .
J gene: TRBJ1-3

CDR3 protein: CASSVSGGGNEQFF
CDR3 DNA: TGTGCCAGCAGCGTTAGCGGGGGCGGCAATGAGCAGTTCTTC
V gene: TRBV7-9
D gene: TRBD2
clone size: many
J gene: TRBJ2-1

CDR3 protein: CASSKTDNYGYTF
CDR3 DNA: TGTGCCAGCAGCAAGACAGACAACTATGGCTACACCTTC
V gene: TRBV7-6
D gene: .
clone size: many
J gene: TRBJ1-2

CDR3 protein: CASSLGAGVYNEQFF
CDR3 DNA: TGTGCCAGCAGCTTAGGAGCGGGAGTCTACAATGAGCAGTTCTTC
V gene: TRBV7-2
D gene: TRBD2
clone size: medium-sized
J gene: TRBJ2-1

CDR3 protein: CASSLGGGRRGTQYF
CDR3 DNA: TGTGCCAGCAGCTTAGGGGGGGGCCGACGGGGTACGCAGTATTTT
V gene: TRBV7-2
D gene: .
clone size: many
J gene: TRBJ2-3

CDR3 protein: CASSLQSSGSGYEQYF
CDR3 DNA: TGTGCCAGCAGCTTACAATCTAGCGGGAGTGGGTACGAGCAGTACTTC
V gene: TRBV7-2
D gene: TRBD2
clone size: few
J gene: TRBJ2-7

CDR3 protein: CAARQLQETQYF
CDR3 DNA: TGTGCCGCCCGACAGCTCCAAGAGACCCAGTACTTC
V gene: TRBV7-9
D gene: .
clone size: many
J gene: TRBJ2-5

CDR3 protein: CASSMFSGSYNEQFF
CDR3 DNA: TGTGCCAGCAGCATGTTTAGCGGGAGCTACAATGAGCAGTTCTTC
V gene: TRBV7-2
D gene: TRBD2
clone size: many
J gene: TRBJ2-1

CDR3 protein: CASRSGSSGNTIYF
CDR3 DNA: TGTGCCAGCAGAAGTGGGAGCTCTGGAAACACCATATATTTT
V gene: TRBV2
D gene: .
clone size: many
J gene: TRBJ1-3

CDR3 protein: CASSWGLAGFTDTQYF
CDR3 DNA: TGTGCCAGCAGCTGGGGACTAGCGGGGTTCACAGATACGCAGTATTTT
V gene: TRBV7-2
D gene: TRBD2
clone size: many
J gene: TRBJ2-3

CDR3 protein: CASSIRRPSGNTIYF
CDR3 DNA: TGTGCCAGTAGTATCAGACGGCCGAGCGGAAACACCATATATTTT
V gene: TRBV19
D gene: .
clone size: many
J gene: TRBJ1-3

CDR3 protein: CASSFGGGKFF
CDR3 DNA: TGTGCCAGCAGTTTTGGAGGCGGGAAGTTCTTC
V gene: TRBV28
D gene: .
clone size: many
J gene: TRBJ2-1

CDR3 protein: CSAPLPGTSSYEQYF
CDR3 DNA: TGCAGTGCTCCCCTTCCCGGGACCAGTTCCTACGAGCAGTACTTC
V gene: TRBV20-1
D gene: .
clone size: many
J gene: TRBJ2-7

CDR3 protein: CASSLLTTYNEQFF
CDR3 DNA: TGTGCCAGCAGCTTATTGACCACCTACAATGAGCAGTTCTTC
V gene: TRBV7-2
D gene: .
clone size: many
J gene: TRBJ2-1

CDR3 protein: CASSLVIGSSYNEQFF
CDR3 DNA: TGTGCCAGCAGCTTAGTTATCGGGAGCTCCTACAATGAGCAGTTCTTC
V gene: TRBV7-6
D gene: .
clone size: many
J gene: TRBJ2-1

CDR3 protein: CASSYGGRGNYNEQFF
CDR3 DNA: TGTGCCAGCAGTTACGGTGGCAGGGGTAACTACAATGAGCAGTTCTTC
V gene: TRBV6-2/TRBV6-3
D gene: .
clone size: many
J gene: TRBJ2-1

CDR3 protein: CASSPGRVLPEQYF
CDR3 DNA: TGTGCCAGCAGCCCAGGTCGGGTACTACCCGAGCAGTACTTC
V gene: TRBV12-3/TRBV12-4
D gene: .
clone size: many
J gene: TRBJ2-7